This TCR beta chain was identified during a study of monozygotic twins with inflammatory bowel disease. TCRdb re-called the 5' RACE reads and shows each CDR3 protein once, DNA omitted. Here the sample table reports 330,000 or so distinct CDR3 sequences. Of note for this clonotype: The antigen is unknown.

Germline loops: CDR1 SGHRS, CDR2 YFSETQ. The CDR3 runs to 16 residues. Study conclusions and caveats: Versus healthy twins, IBD patients showed fewer clonotypes shared with others, especially with disease activity.

Sequencing was done on a sample of blood. This chain joins TRBV5-1 and TRBJ1-1. The receptor's source is a human donor with ulcerative colitis or Crohn's disease, or a healthy co-twin of an affected twin (not recorded which). The CDR3 protein is CASSPRQGGKDTEAFF. Based on the CDR3 plus reference TRBV5-1 and TRBJ1-1, the full variable domain is KAGVTQTPRYLIKTRGQQVTLSCSPISGHRSVSWYQQTPGQGLQFLFEYFSETQRNKGNFPGRFSGRQFSNSRSEMNVSTLELGDSALYLCASSPRQGGKDTEAFFGQGTRLTVV.